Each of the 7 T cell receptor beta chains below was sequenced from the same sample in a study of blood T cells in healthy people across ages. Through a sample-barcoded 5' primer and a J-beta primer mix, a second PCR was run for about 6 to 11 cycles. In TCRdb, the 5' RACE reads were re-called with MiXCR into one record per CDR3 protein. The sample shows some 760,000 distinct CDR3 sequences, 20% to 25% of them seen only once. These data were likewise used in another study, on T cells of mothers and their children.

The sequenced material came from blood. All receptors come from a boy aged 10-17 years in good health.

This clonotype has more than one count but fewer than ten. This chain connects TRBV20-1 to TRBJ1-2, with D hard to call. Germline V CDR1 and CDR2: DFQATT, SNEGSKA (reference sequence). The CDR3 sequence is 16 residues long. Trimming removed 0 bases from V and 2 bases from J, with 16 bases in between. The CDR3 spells CSARDLTEPINYGYTF. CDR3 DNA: TGCAGTGCTAGAGATTTGACGGAGCCTATAAACTATGGCTACACCTTC.

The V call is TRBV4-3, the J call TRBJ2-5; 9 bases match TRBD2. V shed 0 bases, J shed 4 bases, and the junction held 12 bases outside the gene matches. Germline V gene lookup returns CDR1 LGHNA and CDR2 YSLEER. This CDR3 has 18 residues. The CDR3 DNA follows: TGCGCCAGCAGCCAAGAATTCCCTAGCGGGGATTGGGGAGAGACCCAGTACTTC. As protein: CASSQEFPSGDWGETQYF.

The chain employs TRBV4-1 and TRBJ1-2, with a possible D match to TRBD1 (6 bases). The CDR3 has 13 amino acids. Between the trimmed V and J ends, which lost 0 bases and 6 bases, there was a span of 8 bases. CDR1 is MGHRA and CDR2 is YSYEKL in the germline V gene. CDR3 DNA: TGCGCCAGCAGCCAAGAGGGGGCTAATGGCTACACCTTC. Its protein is CASSQEGANGYTF.

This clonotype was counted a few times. The CDR3 DNA reads as TGCAGTGCCATCTTAGACGGGGCGCATTTGGGCAATCAGCCCCAGCATTTT. Its translation: CSAILDGAHLGNQPQHF. V gene TRBV20-1 combines with J gene TRBJ1-5; a possible D gene is TRBD1 (5 bases). Germline CDR1 and CDR2: DFQATT and SNEGSKA (reference sequence). The CDR3 contains 17 residues. Trimming took off 6 bases at V and 2 bases at J, with 23 bases between the two ends.

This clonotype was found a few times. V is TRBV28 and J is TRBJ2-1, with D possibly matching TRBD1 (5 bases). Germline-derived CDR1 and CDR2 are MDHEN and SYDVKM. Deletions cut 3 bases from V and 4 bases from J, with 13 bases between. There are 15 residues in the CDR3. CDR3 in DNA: TGTGCCAGCAGTTTCCCAGGGATTCTTTACAATGAGCAGTTCTTC. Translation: CASSFPGILYNEQFF. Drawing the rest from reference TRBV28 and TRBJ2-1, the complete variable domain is DVKVTQSSRYLVKRTGEKVFLECVQDMDHENMFWYRQDPGLGLRLIYFSYDVKMKEKGDIPEGYSVSREKKERFSLILESASTNQTSMYLCASSFPGILYNEQFFGPGTRLTVL.

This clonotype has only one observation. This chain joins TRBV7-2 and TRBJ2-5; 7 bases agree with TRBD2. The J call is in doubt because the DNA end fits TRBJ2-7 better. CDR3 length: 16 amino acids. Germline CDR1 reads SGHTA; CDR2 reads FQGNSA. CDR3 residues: CASSLAIGGRPYEQYF. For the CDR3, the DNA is TGTGCCAGCAGCTTAGCTATTGGCGGGAGACCCTACGAGCAGTACTTC.

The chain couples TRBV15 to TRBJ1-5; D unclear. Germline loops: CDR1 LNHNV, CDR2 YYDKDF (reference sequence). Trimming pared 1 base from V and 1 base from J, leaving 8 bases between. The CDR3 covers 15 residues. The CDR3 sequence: CATSRAGGSNQPQHF. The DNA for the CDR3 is TGTGCCACCAGCAGAGCGGGAGGAAGCAATCAGCCCCAGCATTTT.